Listed below are T cell receptor beta chains from one sample, sequenced in a study of blood T cell repertoires in COVID-19. Data came from immunoSEQ multiplex PCR; TCRdb stores just in-frame clones and leaves some out. This table has roughly 45,000 clones, roughly 85% appearing once. Sequencing input: peripheral blood. These receptors were collected from a human donor in a cohort sampled during active COVID-19. Both conserved end residues are part of each CDR3. The order of the fields is CDR3 protein, CDR3 DNA, J gene, clone size, D gene, V gene. The D gene is left open where the match is weak. Size tells how often a clone was seen (once, few, many) or the class of an expanded clone, and some rows leave it out.

CDR3aa: CASSPGQGAWTNEKLFF
CDR3nt: TGTGCCAGCAGTCCGGGACAGGGGGCTTGGACTAATGAAAAACTGTTTTTT
j_gene: TRBJ1-4
abundance: .
d_gene: TRBD1
v_gene: TRBV28

CDR3aa: CASSLVSGEANYGYTF
CDR3nt: TGTGCCAGCAGCTTAGTATCCGGGGAGGCTAACTATGGCTACACCTTC
j_gene: TRBJ1-2
abundance: few
d_gene: .
v_gene: TRBV7-2

CDR3aa: CASSPWDKSYNEQFF
CDR3nt: TGTGCCAGCAGCCCCTGGGACAAAAGTTACAATGAGCAGTTCTTC
j_gene: TRBJ2-1
abundance: .
d_gene: .
v_gene: TRBV9

CDR3aa: CASSYGTGLSYEQYF
CDR3nt: TGTGCCAGCAGTTACGGGACAGGCCTTTCCTACGAGCAGTACTTC
j_gene: TRBJ2-7
abundance: .
d_gene: TRBD1
v_gene: TRBV6-2/TRBV6-3

CDR3aa: CATSRDTGFSVGEQYF
CDR3nt: TGTGCCACCAGCAGAGATACGGGATTCAGCGTCGGTGAGCAGTACTTC
j_gene: TRBJ2-7
abundance: .
d_gene: .
v_gene: TRBV15

CDR3aa: CASSLGGGAVYEQFF
CDR3nt: TGTGCCAGCAGTTTGGGCGGGGGGGCTGTATATGAGCAGTTCTTC
j_gene: TRBJ2-1
abundance: .
d_gene: TRBD2
v_gene: TRBV27

CDR3aa: CASSSGWTVWHF
CDR3nt: TGTGCCAGCAGTTCCGGTTGGACAGTGTGGCATTTT
j_gene: TRBJ1-5
abundance: .
d_gene: .
v_gene: TRBV6-2/TRBV6-3

CDR3aa: CASRGPLSGLGYTF
CDR3nt: TGTGCCAGCCGGGGACCCTTGTCGGGACTTGGCTACACCTTC
j_gene: TRBJ1-2
abundance: .
d_gene: .
v_gene: TRBV2

CDR3aa: CASSYSSNGMNTEAFF
CDR3nt: TGTGCCAGCAGTTACTCGTCAAACGGTATGAACACTGAAGCTTTCTTT
j_gene: TRBJ1-1
abundance: once
d_gene: .
v_gene: TRBV6-5

CDR3aa: CASSARLAGDRAGELFF
CDR3nt: TGTGCCAGCAGCGCGCGACTAGCGGGGGACCGGGCCGGGGAGCTGTTTTTT
j_gene: TRBJ2-2
abundance: .
d_gene: TRBD2
v_gene: TRBV9

CDR3aa: CASADPTGGTYEQYF
CDR3nt: TGTGCCAGCGCAGATCCGACAGGGGGAACCTACGAGCAGTACTTC
j_gene: TRBJ2-7
abundance: .
d_gene: TRBD1
v_gene: TRBV19

CDR3aa: CATSNSDRGMYGYTF
CDR3nt: TGTGCCACCAGCAACTCAGACAGGGGGATGTATGGCTACACCTTC
j_gene: TRBJ1-2
abundance: .
d_gene: TRBD1
v_gene: TRBV15